The 18 T cell receptor beta chains below all came from one sample that was sequenced in a study of T cells after yellow fever vaccination (dated 2019 in TCRdb). The method was 5' RACE. The instrument given in TCRdb is Illumina NovaSeq 6000. The public reads were reanalyzed by TCRdb: fastp trimming at Q25, MiXCR alignment, in-frame beta chains only. Each CDR3 protein gets just one entry, which takes the most common genes and DNA from the rows behind it. The sample table contains about 350,000 distinct CDR3 sequences; only one count was recorded for about 12% of them. The ten largest clones take up about 3% of the sample. In the paper's terms, the treatment or condition label means: live attenuated yellow fever vaccine strain. The source was CD4+ T cells sorted from PBMCs, collected 15 days after the yellow fever booster vaccination. These receptor sequences come from a man aged 18 to 35 who received the YFV17D yellow fever vaccine.

The chain is built from TRBV4-2 and TRBJ2-1, with unresolved D. Germline CDR1 and CDR2: LGHNA and YNFKEQ. CDR3 length equals 17 residues. Trimming shortened V by 0 bases and J by 0 bases, and 12 bases separated the two germline ends. Here the CDR3 reads CASSQDGELSSYNEQFF. The CDR3 bases are TGTGCCAGCAGCCAAGATGGCGAGTTAAGCTCCTACAATGAGCAGTTCTTC.

The gene calls are TRBV6-1 and TRBJ1-2; TRBD1 agrees at 9 bases. Trimming took 6 bases from V and 8 from J; bases not matched to a gene: 13. Germline V lookup: CDR1 MNHNS, CDR2 SASEGT. The CDR3 extends over 15 amino acids. CDR3 residues: CASRRPGQGYGGYTF. The CDR3 bases are TGTGCCAGCAGAAGACCGGGACAGGGTTATGGAGGCTACACCTTC.

In its sample, this clonotype was seen many times. This chain connects TRBV6-5 to TRBJ1-4, with D possibly matching TRBD1 (6 bases). Germline V gene data show CDR1 as MNHEY and CDR2 as SVGAGI. Trimming shortened V by 2 bases and J by 8 bases, and 6 bases separated the two germline ends. The CDR3 extends over 12 amino acids. CDR3 in amino acids: CASSYDREKLFF. The CDR3 DNA reads as TGTGCCAGCAGTTACGACAGGGAAAAACTGTTTTTT.

This clonotype was counted at least ten times. This chain links TRBV10-3 with TRBJ2-2; 9 bases fit TRBD2. Germline V gives CDR1 ENHRY, CDR2 SYGVKD. The CDR3 consists of 18 residues. The V gene end was trimmed by 3 bases and the J gene end by 1 base; junction bases not matched to a gene: 9. CDR3 protein: CAISEYVTSGLNTGELFF. As DNA, the CDR3 is TGTGCCATCAGTGAATATGTTACTAGCGGGCTGAACACCGGGGAGCTGTTTTTT.

This clonotype was counted between two and nine times. The chain employs TRBV27 and TRBJ1-1; D is unclear. This CDR3 region has 13 residues. Looked up from germline, CDR1 is MNHEY and CDR2 is SMNVEV (reference sequence). V lost 7 bases and J lost 4, with 13 bases in between. CDR3: CASNSELGTEAFF. DNA for the CDR3: TGTGCCAGCAACTCCGAGCTCGGCACTGAAGCTTTCTTT.

This clonotype turned up a few times. V gene TRBV7-2 combines with J gene TRBJ2-5, with 11 bases matching TRBD2. This CDR3 contains 15 residues. Germline-derived CDR1 and CDR2 are SGHTA and FQGNSA. Losses at the gene ends were 5 bases for V and 7 bases for J; bases not matched to a gene: 9. The chain's CDR3 is CASSPISGGAGTQYF. The CDR3 DNA follows: TGTGCCAGCAGCCCTATTAGCGGGGGGGCGGGGACCCAGTACTTC.

The chain links TRBV24-1 to TRBJ1-5, with 7 bases that match TRBD1. The CDR3 has 13 residues. Germline CDR1 reads KGHDR; CDR2 reads SFDVKD. The V segment lost 7 bases and the J segment 6 bases; nucleotides outside the gene matches: 5. The CDR3 region is CATSGTETQPQHF. Written as DNA, the CDR3 is TGTGCCACCAGCGGGACAGAGACTCAGCCCCAGCATTTT.

J is TRBJ2-5 and V is TRBV24-1, with 11 bases identical to TRBD2. From germline, CDR1 is KGHDR and CDR2 SFDVKD. This CDR3 comprises 15 residues. V dropped 6 bases and J dropped 5; count of bases not matched to a gene: 7. The CDR3 protein is CATSTLLAGGETQYF. CDR3 in DNA: TGTGCCACCAGTACTCTTCTAGCGGGGGGCGAGACCCAGTACTTC.

The chain links TRBV5-4 to TRBJ1-2; D is undetermined. This CDR3 spans 14 amino acids. Germline CDR1 is SGHNT and CDR2 is YYREEE (reference sequence). Trimming cost V 3 bases and J 5 bases, with 14 bases left between them. The CDR3: CASSSGTKKYGYTF. The CDR3, as DNA: TGTGCCAGCAGCTCCGGCACGAAAAAATATGGCTACACCTTC.

This clonotype came up many times. This chain connects TRBV6-5 to TRBJ2-3; possibly TRBD1 for D (6 bases). Germline values: CDR1 MNHEY, CDR2 SVGAGI. V shed 6 bases and J shed 2 bases, with 18 bases lying between them. CDR3 length equals 16 residues. The CDR3 nucleotides read TGTGCCAGCAGCCCCAGGGGCCTAACCGTCACAGATACGCAGTATTTT. This translates into CASSPRGLTVTDTQYF.

The J gene is TRBJ2-5, the V gene TRBV5-1; D is possibly TRBD1 (6 bases). Trimming shortened V by 0 bases and J by 4 bases, and 16 bases separated the two germline ends. The CDR3 extends over 16 amino acids. The germline V gene has CDR1 SGHRS and CDR2 YFSETQ. The chain's CDR3 is CASSLVPGAGGETQYF. The CDR3 DNA reads as TGCGCCAGCAGCTTGGTCCCAGGGGCCGGAGGAGAGACCCAGTACTTC.

The table lists this clonotype with a few counts. The J gene is TRBJ2-7, the V gene TRBV24-1; no clear D. CDR3 length: 14 residues. Germline CDR1 and CDR2: KGHDR and SFDVKD. V lost 4 bases and J lost 0, with 9 bases in between. CDR3: CATSEDGFSYEQYV. The CDR3 DNA is TGTGCCACCAGTGAGGACGGTTTCTCCTACGAGCAGTACGTC.

This clonotype turned up a few times. The chain couples TRBV29-1 to TRBJ2-5; D is undetermined. V shed 4 bases and J shed 6 bases, with 12 bases lying between them. There are 12 residues in the CDR3. CDR1 is SQVTM, CDR2 ANQGSEA, per germline. The CDR3 DNA reads TGCAGCGTTGTGAAGGGCCTCCAGACCCAGTACTTC. As protein: CSVVKGLQTQYF.

J is TRBJ2-7 and V is TRBV7-2; tentatively, D is TRBD1 (6 bases). Per germline, CDR1 SGHTA and CDR2 FQGNSA. This CDR3 is built from 14 residues. V lost 5 bases and J 5 bases, leaving 16 bases between the germline ends. CDR3 nucleotides: TGTGCCAGCAGCCCGTACAGGGAAGTCCACGAGCAGTACTTC. Encoded protein: CASSPYREVHEQYF.

This clonotype was observed a few times. As DNA, the CDR3 is TGTGCCAGCAGCTTCCCCGGGGGGCTAGACACTGAAGCTTTCTTT. Translating it yields CASSFPGGLDTEAFF. J is TRBJ1-1 and V is TRBV5-5, with TRBD1 as a possible D gene (6 bases). CDR1 and CDR2 (germline): SGHKS, YYEKEE (reference sequence). V lost 2 bases and J 3 bases, leaving 14 bases between the germline ends. The CDR3 loop spans 15 amino acids.

This clonotype came up a few times. The rearrangement joins TRBV3-1 to TRBJ1-6, with D possibly TRBD1 on 6 matching bases. Germline V lookup: CDR1 LGHDT, CDR2 YNNKEL (reference sequence). Trimming cost V 0 bases and J 14 bases, with 14 bases left between them. The CDR3 sequence is 14 residues long. CDR3 nucleotides: TGTGCCAGCAGCCAAGAGGGGACACGGAAATCCCTCCACTTT. Its translation: CASSQEGTRKSLHF.

Only a few counts were recorded for this clonotype. The chain joins TRBV5-1 to TRBJ2-3; D possibly uses TRBD1 or TRBD2 (5 bases each). The CDR3 loop spans 17 amino acids. Germline CDR1 SGHRS, CDR2 YFSETQ. V was trimmed by 4 bases and J by 6 bases, leaving 24 bases between them. The CDR3 nucleotides are TGCGCCAGCAGCCGACCCTACTCCGGGGACCTCACGGATACGCAGTATTTT. Amino acid sequence: CASSRPYSGDLTDTQYF. Combining the CDR3 with reference TRBV5-1 and TRBJ2-3 gives the whole variable domain KAGVTQTPRYLIKTRGQQVTLSCSPISGHRSVSWYQQTPGQGLQFLFEYFSETQRNKGNFPGRFSGRQFSNSRSEMNVSTLELGDSALYLCASSRPYSGDLTDTQYFGPGTRLTVL.

CDR3 in amino acids: CASSQDTAGQETQYF. The CDR3 DNA is TGCGCCAGCAGCCAAGATACGGCGGGCCAAGAGACCCAGTACTTC. The gene calls are TRBV4-3 and TRBJ2-5; D is possibly TRBD2 (5 bases). Per germline, CDR1 LGHNA and CDR2 YSLEER. Trimming removed 0 bases from V and 1 base from J, with 9 bases in between. The CDR3 is made up of 15 amino acids.